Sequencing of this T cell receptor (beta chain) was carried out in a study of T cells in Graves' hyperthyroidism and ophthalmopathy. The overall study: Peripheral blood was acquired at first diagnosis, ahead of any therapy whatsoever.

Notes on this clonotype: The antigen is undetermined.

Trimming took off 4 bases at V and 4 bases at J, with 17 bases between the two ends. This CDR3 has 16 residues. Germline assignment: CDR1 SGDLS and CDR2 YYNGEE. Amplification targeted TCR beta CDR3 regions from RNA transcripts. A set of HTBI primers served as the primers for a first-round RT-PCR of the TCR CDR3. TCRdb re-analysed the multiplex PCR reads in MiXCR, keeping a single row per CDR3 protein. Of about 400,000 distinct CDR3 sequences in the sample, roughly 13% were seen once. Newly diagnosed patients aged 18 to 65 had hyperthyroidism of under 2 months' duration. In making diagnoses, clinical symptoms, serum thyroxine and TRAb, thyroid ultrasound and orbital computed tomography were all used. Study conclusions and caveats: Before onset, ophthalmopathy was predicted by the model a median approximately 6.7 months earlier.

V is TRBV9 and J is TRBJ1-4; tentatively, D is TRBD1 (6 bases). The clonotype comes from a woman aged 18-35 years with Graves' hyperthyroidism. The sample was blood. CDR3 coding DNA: TGTGCCAGCAGCACCCACCCCGGGGGCGGTAATGAAAAACTGTTTTTT. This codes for CASSTHPGGGNEKLFF.